The 23 T cell receptor beta chains reported below all come from one sample, sequenced in a study of blood T cells in healthy people across ages. A second PCR of about 6 to 11 cycles used a sample-barcoded 5' primer and a J-beta primer mix. One entry per CDR3 protein, called by TCRdb with MiXCR from the 5' RACE reads. Of about 1.8 million distinct CDR3 sequences in the sample, 49% were seen once. Material for sequencing was blood. The origin of the receptors is a woman aged 40 to 55 in good health.

This clonotype appeared a few times. J is TRBJ2-5 and V is TRBV7-2; perhaps D is TRBD1 or TRBD2 (7 bases each). The CDR3 is made up of 13 amino acids. The V and J ends lost 7 bases and 4 bases respectively, with 13 bases between them. Germline V gene sequence: CDR1 SGHTA, CDR2 FQGNSA. In nucleotides, the CDR3 is TGTGCCAGCACCCAGGGGGGGGGAGAGACCCAGTACTTC. This translates into CASTQGGGETQYF.

The chain joins TRBV18 to TRBJ2-1, with D perhaps being TRBD1 or TRBD2 (6 bases each). The V end was cut by 4 bases, the J end by 2 bases, with 18 bases between. The germline CDR1 and CDR2 sequences are KGHSH and LQKENI. CDR3 length: 17 residues. This CDR3 reads CASSLMRGAMAYNEQFF. CDR3 nucleotides: TGTGCCAGCTCACTCATGAGGGGGGCAATGGCCTACAATGAGCAGTTCTTC.

Comment on this clonotype: One end of the junction fails to match germline, which may point to a read error. This chain connects TRBV12-3 or TRBV12-4 to TRBJ2-1; 9 nucleotides agree with TRBD1. The CDR3 loop spans 17 amino acids. CDR3 in DNA: TGTGCCAGCAGCCCCGGACAGGGGCCTAGCTCCTACAATGAACAGTTCTTC. It yields the protein CASSPGQGPSSYNEQFF.

The chain couples TRBV4-1 to TRBJ2-5, with D perhaps matching TRBD2 (5 bases). The V end lost 0 bases, the J end lost 11 bases, and 19 bases lay between the germline ends. The CDR3 loop spans 15 amino acids. The germline V gene has CDR1 MGHRA and CDR2 YSYEKL. The CDR3 is CASSQDSGLALEQYF. CDR3 bases: TGCGCCAGCAGCCAAGATTCAGGACTTGCATTAGAGCAGTACTTC.

The chain carries TRBV9 and TRBJ2-1; D remains ambiguous. Trimming cost V 3 bases and J 5 bases, with 18 bases left between them. CDR1 and CDR2 from the germline V gene are SGDLS and YYNGEE. CDR3 length: 16 amino acids. CDR3 coding DNA: TGTGCCAGCAGCGCCCCGGGCCCACGGGTAAACAATGAGCAGTTCTTC. Its protein is CASSAPGPRVNNEQFF. The variable domain in full, with the rest retrieved from reference TRBV9 and TRBJ2-1, is DSGVTQTPKHLITATGQRVTLRCSPRSGDLSVYWYQQSLDQGLQFLIQYYNGEERAKGNILERFSAQQFPDLHSELNLSSLELGDSALYFCASSAPGPRVNNEQFFGPGTRLTVL.

This clonotype was counted only a few times. The chain is built from TRBV7-9 and TRBJ2-3, with 7 nucleotides matching TRBD1. The CDR3 is made up of 18 amino acids. V shed 4 bases, J shed 3 bases, and the junction held 16 bases outside the gene matches. Germline loops: CDR1 SEHNR, CDR2 FQNEAQ (reference sequence). The CDR3: CASSSPRQGSFRTDTQYF. CDR3 in DNA: TGTGCCAGCAGCTCCCCTCGACAGGGTTCGTTTCGTACAGATACGCAGTATTTT.

In this sample, this clonotype turned up many times. V gene TRBV7-2 combines with J gene TRBJ2-4, with unresolved D. Looked up from germline, CDR1 is SGHTA and CDR2 is FQGNSA. V gave up 4 bases and J gave up 8 bases, with 9 bases separating them. The CDR3 covers 12 residues. The CDR3 sequence: CASSSPKDIQYF. The DNA of the CDR3 is TGTGCCAGCAGCTCCCCTAAGGACATTCAGTACTTC.

The rearrangement links TRBV7-2 to TRBJ2-1, with D hard to call. The DNA matches TRBJ2-7 better at its end, which makes the J call doubtful. The CDR3 is made up of 14 amino acids. CDR1 is SGHTA and CDR2 is FQGNSA in the germline V gene. The CDR3 loop reads CASPAPRDINEQYF. The CDR3 DNA reads as TGTGCCAGCCCGGCCCCGAGAGACATCAATGAGCAGTACTTC.

This clonotype has more than one count but fewer than ten. The genes are TRBV20-1 and TRBJ2-7; D remains ambiguous. Per the germline V gene, CDR1 is DFQATT and CDR2 is SNEGSKA (reference sequence). V was cut by 1 base and J by 2 bases, with 12 bases left in between. The CDR3 spans 14 residues. For the CDR3, the DNA is TGCAGTGCTAGAGGCCGTCAACCCACCTACGAGCAGTACTTC. Protein sequence: CSARGRQPTYEQYF.

This clonotype was counted only a few times. The chain has TRBV7-2 and TRBJ2-7; D may be TRBD1 (5 bases). Per the germline V gene, CDR1 is SGHTA and CDR2 is FQGNSA. V lost 1 base, J lost 4 bases, and 20 bases lay in between. This CDR3 comprises 17 residues. The CDR3 reads CASSLVGEGEGRYEQYF. CDR3 DNA sequence: TGTGCCAGCAGCTTAGTAGGGGAAGGAGAAGGAAGGTACGAGCAGTACTTC.

The chain has TRBV7-2 and TRBJ2-4, with D perhaps matching TRBD1 (6 bases). The J call may be faulty, since TRBJ2-5 better matches the DNA end. CDR1 is SGHTA and CDR2 is FQGNSA in the germline V gene. The CDR3 consists of 15 residues. The CDR3 DNA sequence: TGTGCCAGCAGCCCCCAGGGGACGGGTGGCGAGACCCAGTACTTC. Residues: CASSPQGTGGETQYF.

In regard to this clonotype: A much more abundant neighbour one base away suggests this may be a read error. The genes are TRBV6-5 and TRBJ2-5; a possible D gene is TRBD2 (5 bases). The CDR3 consists of 13 residues. Germline V lookup: CDR1 MNHEY, CDR2 SVGAGI. The ends were cut back, 0 bases at V and 11 bases at J, with 13 bases in the middle. This chain's CDR3 is CASSYSRDYGQYF. The DNA of the CDR3 is TGTGCCAGCAGTTACTCTCGAGACTACGGGCAGTACTTC.

In its sample, this clonotype was seen a few times. The chain links TRBV7-6 to TRBJ1-5; possibly TRBD1 for D (5 bases). This CDR3 spans 16 amino acids. CDR1 and CDR2 (germline): SGHVS, FNYEAQ. Trimming removed 0 bases from V and 1 base from J, with 10 bases in between. CDR3 DNA: TGTGCCAGCAGCTTAGCGGCCAGGGCGAGCAATCAGCCCCAGCATTTT. Translated, it gives CASSLAARASNQPQHF.

The chain has TRBV15 and TRBJ2-5; 8 bases are shared with TRBD2. CDR1 and CDR2 from the germline V gene are LNHNV and YYDKDF (reference sequence). CDR3 length: 18 amino acids. The ends lost 1 base at V and 11 bases at J; junction bases unmatched: 21. Here the CDR3 reads CATSRGFVPGGSYNEQYF. CDR3 nucleotides: TGTGCCACCAGCAGAGGGTTTGTCCCGGGGGGGTCTTACAATGAGCAGTACTTC.

This chain uses TRBV6-1 with TRBJ2-7; tentatively, D is TRBD1 (5 bases). Germline values: CDR1 MNHNS, CDR2 SASEGT. V lost 7 bases and J 4 bases, leaving 11 bases between the germline ends. The CDR3 is 12 residues long. This CDR3 reads CASTGRAYEQYF. The CDR3 DNA reads as TGTGCCAGCACGGGCAGGGCGTACGAGCAGTACTTC.

The chain couples TRBV20-1 to TRBJ1-2; D not resolved. The CDR3 is made up of 14 amino acids. V lost 0 bases and J lost 4, with 12 bases in between. Germline V gene data show CDR1 as DFQATT and CDR2 as SNEGSKA (reference sequence). For the CDR3, the DNA is TGCAGTGCTAGAGATACACGGCAGCCCTATGGCTACACCTTC. Amino acid sequence: CSARDTRQPYGYTF.

This clonotype was seen more than once but under ten times. The V gene is TRBV20-1, the J gene TRBJ2-5; maybe TRBD2 (7 bases). V was trimmed by 5 bases and J by 2 bases, leaving 18 bases between them. The CDR3 is 15 amino acids. From germline, CDR1 is DFQATT and CDR2 SNEGSKA (reference sequence). CDR3 protein: CSAVGGGGVQETQYF. DNA for the CDR3: TGCAGTGCTGTAGGGGGTGGGGGGGTTCAAGAGACCCAGTACTTC.

This clonotype occurred a few times. This rearrangement joins TRBV7-3 to TRBJ2-3, with D tentatively TRBD2 (6 bases). This CDR3 has 16 residues. Germline V gives CDR1 SGHTA, CDR2 FQGTGA. The V gene lost 2 bases and the J gene lost 2 bases, with 14 bases spanning the gap. As DNA, the CDR3 is TGTGCCAGCAGCTTAGTGGGGGGAACGATCACAGATACGCAGTATTTT. Its protein is CASSLVGGTITDTQYF.

The chain combines TRBV3-1 with TRBJ2-4; TRBD1 agrees at 9 bases. The end of the DNA aligns better with TRBJ2-7, so the J call may be wrong. CDR3 length: 15 residues. Germline lookup yields CDR1 LGHDT and CDR2 YNNKEL (reference sequence). CDR3 loop: CASTPGGTGIYEQYF. The DNA for the CDR3 is TGTGCCAGCACCCCAGGAGGGACAGGGATCTACGAGCAGTACTTC.

The V and J genes are TRBV27 and TRBJ2-1, with 9 bases that match TRBD2. The junction had 0 bases not matched to a gene; V was cut back by 0 bases and J by 3 bases. This CDR3 has 15 amino acids. Germline V lookup: CDR1 MNHEY, CDR2 SMNVEV (reference sequence). CDR3 nucleotide sequence: TGTGCCAGCAGTTTATCGACTAGCGGCTACAATGAGCAGTTCTTC. Translating it yields CASSLSTSGYNEQFF.

This clonotype appeared many times. The rearrangement links TRBV7-8 to TRBJ2-7; 7 bases line up with TRBD2. CDR1 is SGHVS, CDR2 FQNEAQ, per germline. The V segment lost 1 base and the J segment 1 base; nucleotides outside the gene matches: 10. The CDR3 is 17 residues long. CDR3: CASSLVGSASGSYEQYF. In DNA, the CDR3 is TGTGCCAGCAGCTTAGTGGGTTCGGCTAGCGGTTCCTACGAGCAGTACTTC.

This clonotype was recorded a few times. This chain uses TRBV4-1 with TRBJ2-7; 8 nucleotides line up with TRBD1. The CDR3 sequence is 14 residues long. The germline V gene encodes CDR1 MGHRA and CDR2 YSYEKL. J lost 4 bases, V lost 6 bases, and 8 bases had no gene match. The CDR3 region has the DNA TGCGCCAGCAGTCTCGGGGACAGGCTTTACGAGCAGTACTTC. The encoded protein is CASSLGDRLYEQYF.

The chain employs TRBV15 and TRBJ1-2; 8 positions agree with TRBD1. The CDR3 consists of 14 residues. The germline V gene has CDR1 LNHNV and CDR2 YYDKDF (reference sequence). V shed 0 bases, J shed 3 bases, and the junction held 0 bases outside the gene matches. As DNA, the CDR3 is TGTGCCACCAGCAGAGAGACAGGGGACTATGGCTACACCTTC. Its translation is CATSRETGDYGYTF.